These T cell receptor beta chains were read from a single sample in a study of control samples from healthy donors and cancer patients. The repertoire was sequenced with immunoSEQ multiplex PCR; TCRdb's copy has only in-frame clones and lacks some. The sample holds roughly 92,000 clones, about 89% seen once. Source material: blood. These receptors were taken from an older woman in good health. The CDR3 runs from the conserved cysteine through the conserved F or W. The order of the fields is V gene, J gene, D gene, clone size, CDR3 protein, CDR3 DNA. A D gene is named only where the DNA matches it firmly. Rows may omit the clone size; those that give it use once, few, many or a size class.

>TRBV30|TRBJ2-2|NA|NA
CAWTFGLAGELFF
TGTGCCTGGACATTCGGGTTGGCCGGGGAGCTGTTTTTT
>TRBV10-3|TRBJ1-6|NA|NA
CAITAGQKNSPLHF
TGTGCCATCACCGCAGGACAGAAAAATTCACCCCTCCACTTT
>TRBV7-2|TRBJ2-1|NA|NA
CASSFYNEQFF
TGTGCCAGCAGCTTCTACAATGAGCAGTTCTTC
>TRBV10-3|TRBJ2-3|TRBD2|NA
CAISGTSGRGGTDTQYF
TGTGCCATCAGTGGGACTAGCGGGAGGGGGGGCACAGATACGCAGTATTTT
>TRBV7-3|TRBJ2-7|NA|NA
CASSSGTGTYYEQYF
TGTGCCAGCAGCTCGGGCACAGGGACTTACTACGAGCAGTACTTC
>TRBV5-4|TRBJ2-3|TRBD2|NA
CAGKTLAGGPLTSTDTQYF
TGTGCCGGGAAGACGCTAGCGGGAGGGCCTCTAACTAGCACAGATACGCAGTATTTT
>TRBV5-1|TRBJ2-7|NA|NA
CASSEGLFLGGTEQYF
TGCGCCAGCAGCGAAGGACTCTTCCTCGGTGGTACCGAGCAGTACTTC
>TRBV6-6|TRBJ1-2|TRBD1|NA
CASSADRGRGGYTF
TGTGCCAGCAGTGCGGACAGGGGGCGAGGCGGCTACACCTTC
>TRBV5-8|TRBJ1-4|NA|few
CASSLGAGSVNEKLFF
TGTGCCAGCAGCTTGGGCGCGGGGTCAGTGAATGAAAAACTGTTTTTT
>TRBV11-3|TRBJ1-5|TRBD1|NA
CASSRDREQPQHF
TGTGCCAGCAGCCGAGACAGGGAACAGCCCCAGCATTTT
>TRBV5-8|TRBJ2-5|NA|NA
CASSLRGASQETQYF
TGTGCCAGCAGCTTGAGGGGGGCTAGCCAAGAGACCCAGTACTTC
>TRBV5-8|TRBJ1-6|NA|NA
CASSFGPNSPLHF
TGTGCCAGCAGCTTTGGCCCGAATTCACCCCTCCACTTT
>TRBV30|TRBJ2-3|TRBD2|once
CAWRPTSGRLITDTQYF
TGTGCCTGGAGACCGACTAGCGGGAGGTTAATCACAGATACGCAGTATTTT
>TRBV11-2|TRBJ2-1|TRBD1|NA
CASSLGTGDNEQFF
TGTGCCAGCAGCTTAGGAACAGGGGACAATGAGCAGTTCTTC
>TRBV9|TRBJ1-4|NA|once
CASSVGLGADEKLFF
TGTGCCAGCAGCGTAGGACTGGGGGCGGATGAAAAACTGTTTTTT
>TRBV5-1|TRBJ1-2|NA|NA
CASSSGQPHYGYTF
TGCGCCAGCAGCTCCGGACAGCCTCACTATGGCTACACCTTC
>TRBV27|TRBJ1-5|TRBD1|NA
CASSSPGGRQPQHF
TGTGCCAGCAGTTCCCCAGGGGGCCGTCAGCCCCAGCATTTT
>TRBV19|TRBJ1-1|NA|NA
CASTERGLNTEAFF
TGTGCCAGTACCGAGAGAGGGTTGAACACTGAAGCTTTCTTT
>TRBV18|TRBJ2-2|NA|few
CASSPGGANTGELFF
TGTGCCAGCTCACCAGGGGGCGCGAACACCGGGGAGCTGTTTTTT
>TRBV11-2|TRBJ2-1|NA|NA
CASSFLGSYNEQFF
TGTGCCAGCAGCTTTCTTGGGTCCTACAATGAGCAGTTCTTC
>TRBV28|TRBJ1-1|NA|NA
CASSSMGNTEAFF
TGTGCCAGCAGCTCCATGGGGAACACTGAAGCTTTCTTT
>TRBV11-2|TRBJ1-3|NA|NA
CASSLQAISGNTIYF
TGTGCCAGCAGCTTACAGGCGATCTCTGGAAACACCATATATTTT
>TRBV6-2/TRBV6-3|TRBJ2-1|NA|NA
CASSYVGPYNEQFF
TGTGCCAGCAGTTACGTGGGGCCCTACAATGAGCAGTTCTTC
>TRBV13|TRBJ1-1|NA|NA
CASSLEGASMNTEAFF
TGTGCCAGCAGCTTAGAAGGGGCTTCCATGAACACTGAAGCTTTCTTT
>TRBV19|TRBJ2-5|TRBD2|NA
CASSILAGGGETQYF
TGTGCCAGTAGTATTCTAGCGGGAGGAGGAGAGACCCAGTACTTC
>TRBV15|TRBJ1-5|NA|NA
CATSRDGGNNQPQHF
TGTGCCACCAGCAGAGATGGGGGGAACAATCAGCCCCAGCATTTT
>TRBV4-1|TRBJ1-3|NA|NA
CASSQDPGTGNTIYF
TGCGCCAGCAGCCAAGATCCGGGGACTGGAAACACCATATATTTT
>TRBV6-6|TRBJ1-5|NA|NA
CASTFDIFLSNQPQHF
TGTGCCAGCACCTTTGACATCTTCCTTAGCAATCAGCCCCAGCATTTT
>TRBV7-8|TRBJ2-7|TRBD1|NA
CASSSRDRGGLYEQYF
TGTGCCAGCAGCTCCCGGGACAGGGGGGGTCTCTACGAGCAGTACTTC
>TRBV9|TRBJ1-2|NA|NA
CASSVGNGHNYGYTF
TGTGCCAGCAGCGTAGGAAACGGACATAACTATGGCTACACCTTC
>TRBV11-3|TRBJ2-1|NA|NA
CASSLMGRRNEQFF
TGTGCCAGCAGCTTGATGGGAAGGCGTAATGAGCAGTTCTTC
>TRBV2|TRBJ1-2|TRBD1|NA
CASSAWGTGLYGYTF
TGTGCCAGCAGTGCTTGGGGGACAGGGCTCTATGGCTACACCTTC
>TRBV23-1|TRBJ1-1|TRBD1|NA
CASTSGTGGMNTEAFF
TGCGCCAGCACATCCGGGACAGGGGGGATGAACACTGAAGCTTTCTTT
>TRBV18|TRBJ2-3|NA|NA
CASSPRSGDTDTQYF
TGTGCCAGCTCACCCAGGTCGGGAGACACAGATACGCAGTATTTT
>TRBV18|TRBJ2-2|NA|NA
CASSPNRLTGELFF
TGTGCCAGCTCACCAAACAGGCTTACCGGGGAGCTGTTTTTT
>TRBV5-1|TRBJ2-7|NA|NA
CASSLAPGSSYEQYF
TGCGCCAGCAGCTTGGCCCCAGGGAGCTCCTACGAGCAGTACTTC
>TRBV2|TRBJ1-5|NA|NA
CASSETGKDSNQPQHF
TGTGCCAGCAGTGAAACAGGGAAGGACAGCAATCAGCCCCAGCATTTT
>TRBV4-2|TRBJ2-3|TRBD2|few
CASSQGGAGGADTQYF
TGTGCCAGCAGCCAGGGTGGAGCGGGGGGGGCAGATACGCAGTATTTT
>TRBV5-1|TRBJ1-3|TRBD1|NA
CASSLGDRGINTIYF
TGCGCCAGCAGCTTGGGGGACAGGGGAATAAACACCATATATTTT
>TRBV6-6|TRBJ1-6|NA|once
CASSYSQGVLSLHF
TGTGCCAGCAGTTACTCACAGGGTGTCCTTTCCCTCCACTTT
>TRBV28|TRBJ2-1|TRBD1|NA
CASTPAWGTGVYDEQFF
TGTGCCAGCACACCAGCGTGGGGGACAGGGGTTTACGATGAGCAGTTCTTC
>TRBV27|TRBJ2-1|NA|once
CASSLQRYSYNEQFF
TGTGCCAGCAGTTTACAGCGGTACTCCTACAATGAGCAGTTCTTC
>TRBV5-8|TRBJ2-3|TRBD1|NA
CASSRGQGAADTQYF
TGTGCCAGCAGCCGGGGACAGGGGGCAGCGGATACGCAGTATTTT
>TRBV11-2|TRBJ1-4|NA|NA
CASSLKRNEKLFF
TGTGCCAGCAGCTTAAAGCGAAATGAAAAACTGTTTTTT
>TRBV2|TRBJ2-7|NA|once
CASSEGRWFSYEQYF
TGTGCCAGCAGTGAAGGGAGGTGGTTCTCCTACGAGCAGTACTTC
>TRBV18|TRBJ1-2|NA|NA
CASSPVKEPVYGYTF
TGTGCCAGCTCACCAGTCAAGGAGCCTGTCTATGGCTACACCTTC
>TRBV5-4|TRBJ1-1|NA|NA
CASSLSTANTEAFF
TGTGCCAGCAGCTTATCGACGGCAAACACTGAAGCTTTCTTT
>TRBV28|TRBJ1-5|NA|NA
CASSSLQADRNQPQHF
TGTGCCAGCAGTTCGCTACAGGCGGATCGCAATCAGCCCCAGCATTTT
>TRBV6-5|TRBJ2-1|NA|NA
CASIGLTSSYNEQFF
TGTGCCAGCATTGGACTGACTAGCTCCTACAATGAGCAGTTCTTC
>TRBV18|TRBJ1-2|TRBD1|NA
CASSPGTGGLYGYTF
TGTGCCAGCTCACCCGGGACAGGGGGACTCTATGGCTACACCTTC
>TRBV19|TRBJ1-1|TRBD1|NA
CASSPWDRKKIEAFF
TGTGCCAGTAGTCCTTGGGACAGGAAGAAAATTGAAGCTTTCTTT
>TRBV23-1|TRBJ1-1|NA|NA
CASPLGGLMNTEAFF
TGCGCCAGCCCCCTCGGGGGGTTAATGAACACTGAAGCTTTCTTT
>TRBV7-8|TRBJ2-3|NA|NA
CASSLGHGGDTQYF
TGTGCCAGCAGCCTGGGACACGGGGGCGATACGCAGTATTTT